This TCR beta chain was identified during a study of blood T cell repertoires in COVID-19. The CDR3 totals 15 residues. Trimming took off 1 base at V and 6 bases at J, with 13 bases between the two ends. CDR1 is KGHSH, CDR2 LQKENI, per germline. Assay used: immunoSEQ multiplex PCR; TCRdb lists only in-frame clones, some missing. The table lists around 120,000 clones, 83% of them singletons. The rearrangement joins TRBV18 to TRBJ2-4, with D possibly TRBD2 on 5 matching bases. This clonotype was obtained from a man older than 75 with active or convalescent COVID-19. Sequencing was done on a sample of peripheral blood. As DNA, the CDR3 is TGTGCCAGCTCACCACAGATGAGGGTAGGAAACATTCAGTACTTC. This translates into CASSPQMRVGNIQYF.